This T cell receptor beta chain was sequenced during a study of T cell changes during pregnancy in multiple sclerosis. Profiling relied on immunoSEQ multiplex PCR, and the TCRdb table lists in-frame clones only, not all of them. This table has fewer than 60,000 clones, about 93% appearing once. The V and J ends lost 4 bases and 3 bases, in that order; junction bases with no gene match: 8. This CDR3 is built from 17 residues. Germline values: CDR1 MNHNS, CDR2 SASEGT. The origin of this receptor is a female donor with multiple sclerosis, enrolled in a pregnancy study. Sample: CD4+ T cells from peripheral blood mononuclear cells, taken after pregnancy. The chain is built from TRBV6-1 and TRBJ2-1, with 11 bases identical to TRBD2. The DNA for the CDR3 is TGTGCCAGCAGTGGAGGGACTAGCGGCCACTACTACAATGAGCAGTTCTTC. It encodes CASSGGTSGHYYNEQFF.